These T cell receptor beta chains were read from a single sample in a study of CD8+CD57+ T cells in acquired aplastic anemia. TCRdb reprocessed the reads via MiXCR and lists one record per CDR3 protein. The data show around 150,000 distinct CDR3 sequences, 35% to 55% seen once. The specimen sequenced was sorted CD4+, CD8+, or CD8+CD57+ T cells (not recorded which) from PBMCs. These receptors all come from a human donor in good health. CDR3s include the opening cysteine and the closing phenylalanine or tryptophan. The D gene is left open where the match is weak. Where a row states a size, it is once, few, many or the class of an expanded clone; other rows omit it.

>TRBV20-1|NA|TRBJ1-6|NA
CSARVSSQGDSPLHF
TGCAGTGCTAGAGTGTCTTCGCAGGGTGATTCACCCCTCCACTTT
>TRBV4-2|many|TRBJ2-3|TRBD1
CASSHVVGQGSDTQYF
TGTGCCAGCAGCCACGTCGTGGGACAGGGATCAGATACGCAGTATTTT
>TRBV2|many|TRBJ2-7|TRBD1
CARGRGQLYEQYF
TGTGCCAGAGGACGGGGACAGCTCTACGAGCAGTACTTC
>TRBV10-2|NA|TRBJ2-7|NA
CASSEPCLGLEQYF
TGCGCCAGCAGTGAGCCGTGTTTGGGGCTCGAGCAGTACTTC
>TRBV6-1|NA|TRBJ2-3|TRBD2
CASSPGLAGSKVDTQYF
TGTGCCAGCTCACCAGGACTAGCGGGGTCAAAAGTGGATACGCAGTATTTT
>TRBV9|many|TRBJ1-1|NA
CASSAINTEAFF
TGTGCCAGCAGCGCTATTAACACTGAAGCTTTCTTT
>TRBV2|many|TRBJ2-2|TRBD1
CASAGTGVPGELFF
TGTGCCAGCGCCGGGACAGGGGTACCCGGGGAGCTGTTTTTT
>TRBV7-3|many|TRBJ1-1|NA
CASSVTEGITEAFF
TGTGCCAGCAGCGTAACAGAAGGGATCACTGAAGCTTTCTTT
>TRBV20-1|NA|TRBJ2-1|NA
CSARGQGPSYNEQFF
TGCAGTGCCAGAGGGCAGGGGCCCTCCTACAATGAGCAGTTCTTC
>TRBV5-1|many|TRBJ1-3|TRBD1
CASSLVFRQGRRNTIYF
TGCGCCAGCAGCTTGGTCTTTCGACAGGGAAGGCGAAACACCATATATTTT
>TRBV9|NA|TRBJ1-6|TRBD1
CASSFRDSNSPLHF
TGTGCCAGCAGCTTCCGGGACAGCAATTCACCCCTCCACTTT
>TRBV4-2|many|TRBJ2-2|TRBD2
CASSQGAGANTGELFF
TGTGCCAGCAGCCAAGGAGCGGGAGCGAACACCGGGGAGCTGTTTTTT
>TRBV5-1|NA|TRBJ2-7|NA
CASSHARGRGGEQYF
TGCGCCAGCAGCCACGCTAGAGGGAGGGGGGGCGAGCAGTACTTC
>TRBV19|many|TRBJ2-1|TRBD2
CASSMRGLAGYEQFF
TGTGCCAGTAGTATGAGGGGACTAGCAGGCTATGAGCAGTTCTTC
>TRBV10-2|NA|TRBJ2-5|NA
CASSAGPQETQYF
TGCGCCAGCTCGGCGGGCCCCCAAGAGACCCAGTACTTC
>TRBV11-1|NA|TRBJ2-2|TRBD1
CASSLLPGQGARGGELFF
TGTGCCAGCAGTCTACTCCCCGGACAGGGGGCGCGAGGCGGGGAGCTGTTTTTT
>TRBV7-9|many|TRBJ1-4|NA
CASSLSQAMANEKLFF
TGTGCCAGCAGCTTAAGCCAGGCTATGGCTAATGAAAAACTGTTTTTT
>TRBV5-6|NA|TRBJ2-1|NA
CASSLLGVSLDNEQFF
NA
>TRBV12-3/TRBV12-4|once|TRBJ2-7|NA
CASSLRTASGQYF
TGTGCCAGCAGTTTAAGAACAGCCTCAGGGCAGTACTTC
>TRBV20-1|NA|TRBJ2-3|TRBD2
CSATGTIAGGADTQYF
TGCAGTGCTACGGGCACCATAGCGGGAGGGGCAGATACGCAGTATTTT
>TRBV11-1|NA|TRBJ2-7|TRBD2
CASSLLSASGAYEQYF
TGTGCCAGCAGCTTACTGTCGGCTAGCGGGGCCTACGAGCAGTACTTC
>TRBV2|NA|TRBJ2-1|NA
CASSFGLNNEQFF
TGTGCCAGCAGCTTCGGACTGAACAATGAGCAGTTCTTC
>TRBV6-1|NA|TRBJ1-1|TRBD1
CATLRTGGGTEAFF
TGTGCCACCTTAAGGACAGGGGGTGGAACTGAAGCTTTCTTT
>TRBV15|few|TRBJ2-5|TRBD1
CATSTRQGPQETQYF
TGTGCCACCAGCACTAGACAGGGCCCCCAAGAGACCCAGTACTTC
>TRBV10-1|NA|TRBJ2-5|NA
CASSERGQETQYF
TGCGCCAGCAGTGAGCGGGGACAAGAGACCCAGTACTTC
>TRBV6-1|few|TRBJ1-4|NA
CASSELGESNEKLFF
TGTGCCAGCAGTGAACTCGGGGAATCAAATGAAAAACTGTTTTTT
>TRBV5-6|many|TRBJ2-2|NA
CASSLLYTGELFF
TGTGCCAGCAGCTTGCTGTACACCGGGGAGCTGTTTTTT
>TRBV29-1|many|TRBJ1-2|TRBD1
CSVGQGHYGYTF
TGCAGCGTTGGACAGGGCCACTATGGCTACACCTTC
>TRBV12-3/TRBV12-4|many|TRBJ1-5|NA
CASSLVATTPPQHF
TGTGCCAGCAGTTTAGTCGCCACCACCCCGCCCCAGCATTTT
>TRBV24-1|few|TRBJ2-1|NA
CATSDNRYNEQFF
TGTGCCACCAGTGATAACAGGTACAATGAGCAGTTCTTC
>TRBV2|many|TRBJ1-5|TRBD1
CASSPNRGPLTQHF
TGTGCCAGCAGCCCTAACAGGGGGCCTCTTACCCAGCATTTT
>TRBV12-3/TRBV12-4|many|TRBJ1-5|NA
CASRGLANQPQHF
TGTGCCAGCAGGGGACTGGCCAATCAGCCCCAGCATTTT
>TRBV7-7|NA|TRBJ2-7|NA
CASSSCILGAPGEQYF
TGTGCTAGCAGCTCATGCATATTGGGGGCGCCTGGAGAGCAGTACTTC
>TRBV20-1|NA|TRBJ2-7|TRBD2
CSAEDSGLAELYEQYF
TGCAGTGCCGAAGATTCCGGACTAGCGGAACTATACGAGCAGTACTTC
>TRBV5-1|NA|TRBJ2-3|NA
CASSIPASTDTQYF
TGCGCCAGCAGCATTCCGGCGAGCACAGATACGCAGTATTTT
>TRBV12-3/TRBV12-4|many|TRBJ2-5|TRBD2
CASSGGETQYF
TGTGCCAGCTCGGGGGGAGAGACCCAGTACTTC
>TRBV5-1|many|TRBJ1-3|NA
CASSLVPSAAGNTIYF
TGCGCCAGCAGCTTGGTCCCCAGTGCAGCTGGAAACACCATATATTTT
>TRBV12-3/TRBV12-4|many|TRBJ2-7|NA
CASSLYMSGEQYF
TGTGCCAGCAGTTTATATATGTCGGGGGAGCAGTACTTC
>TRBV4-1|few|TRBJ2-2|TRBD1
CASSQAGTANTGELFF
TGCGCCAGCAGCCAAGCCGGGACAGCTAACACCGGGGAGCTGTTTTTT
>TRBV9|once|TRBJ2-5|TRBD2
CASSARLAGGPGETQYF
TGTGCCAGCAGCGCCAGACTAGCGGGGGGGCCAGGAGAGACCCAGTACTTC
>TRBV6-1|NA|TRBJ2-7|TRBD2
CASSEAATSGRNEQYF
TGTGCCAGCAGTGAAGCTGCGACTAGCGGGAGAAACGAGCAGTACTTC
>TRBV10-3|few|TRBJ2-5|TRBD1
CAIAQGKETQYF
TGTGCCATCGCACAGGGGAAAGAGACCCAGTACTTC
>TRBV5-1|NA|TRBJ1-2|NA
CASSLGGYTF
TGCGCCAGCAGCTTGGGGGGCTACACCTTC
>TRBV7-9|NA|TRBJ1-2|NA
CASSLVPVGAYGYTF
TGTGCCAGCAGCTTAGTGCCAGTAGGGGCCTATGGCTACACCTTC
>TRBV10-3|NA|TRBJ1-1|TRBD1
CASSSDRPNTEAFF
TGTGCCAGCAGCTCGGACAGGCCGAACACTGAAGCTTTCTTT
>TRBV12-3/TRBV12-4|many|TRBJ1-2|NA
CASSLQGPYGYTF
TGTGCCAGCAGTTTACAGGGCCCCTATGGCTACACCTTC